This T cell receptor (beta chain) was identified during a study of metastatic and nonmetastatic thyroid tumors. Turning to the study itself: Repertoire comparisons spanned blood and tumor or nodule tissue from malignant and benign thyroid patients.

As concerns this clone: The antigen is unknown.

Nobody among the patients had been given any treatment before thyroid surgery. V lost 6 bases and J lost 2; bases outside the gene matches: 3. Germline V gene data show CDR1 as MDHEN and CDR2 as SYDVKM. This CDR3 region has 14 residues. Study-wide points: Reportedly, malignant thyroid tumors had significantly higher TCR beta diversity than benign nodules, in blood and tumor.

In the original analysis: Construction of a distant-metastasis classifier for papillary thyroid cancer relied on CDR3 differences across clinicopathological groups. TCRdb reprocessed the PCR reads using MiXCR. The V and J calls were determined by TCRdb, not by the authors. The data contain some 41,000 clones, 3.2% of them singletons. This TCR was sampled from a female donor with papillary thyroid cancer or a benign thyroid nodule (not recorded which). Some clones in this sample may be carry-over from other donors' samples. The chain joins TRBV28 to TRBJ2-7, with TRBD2 identical over 11 bases. The sample taken for sequencing was blood. Here the CDR3 DNA reads TGTGCCAGCAGGACTAGCGGGGAACCCTACGAGCAGTACTTC. Translation gives CASRTSGEPYEQYF.